These 23 T cell receptor beta chains were sequenced from one sample in a study of post-analysis software for immune sequencing data. Unique-molecular-identifier-tagged TCR beta cDNA libraries were used. TCRdb passed the PCR reads through MiXCR, listing each CDR3 protein once. The sample lists under 200,000 distinct CDR3 sequences, 35% to 40% occurring once. This specimen consisted of blood, obtained after autologous hematopoietic stem cell transplantation. The receptors stem from a girl aged 10-17 years with multiple sclerosis.

The chain couples TRBV3-1 to TRBJ2-3; no clear D. CDR1 is LGHDT and CDR2 is YNNKEL in the germline V gene (reference sequence). Deletions cut 3 bases from V and 1 base from J, with 8 bases between. The CDR3 sequence is 14 residues long. The CDR3 region is CASSQERRTDTQYF. CDR3 DNA: TGTGCCAGCAGCCAGGAGCGACGCACAGATACGCAGTATTTT.

The V and J genes are TRBV20-1 and TRBJ2-2; 7 bases fit TRBD2. V lost 1 base to trimming and J lost 0 bases; unmatched junction nucleotides: 8. From germline, CDR1 is DFQATT and CDR2 SNEGSKA (reference sequence). The CDR3 has 17 residues. The CDR3 here is CSARATSEPSNTGELFF. The CDR3 nucleotides are TGCAGTGCTAGAGCAACTAGCGAGCCTTCGAACACCGGGGAGCTGTTTTTT.

The V and J genes are TRBV21-1 and TRBJ1-5. TRBV21-1 is marked as a pseudogene. The CDR3 spans 19 residues. CDR3: CASSKADYCSGRPGRPQHF. CDR3 bases: TGTGCCAGCAGCAAAGCGGACTATTGTTCGGGACGGCCGGGGCGGCCCCAGCATTTT.

In its sample, this clonotype was seen a few times. V is TRBV20-1 and J is TRBJ1-6, with D uncertain. The CDR3 is made up of 13 amino acids. The V end lost 2 bases, the J end lost 5 bases, and 7 bases lay between the germline ends. Per germline, CDR1 DFQATT and CDR2 SNEGSKA (reference sequence). For the CDR3, the DNA is TGCAGTGCTAGACTGGTGGATAATTCACCCCTCCACTTT. Its protein is CSARLVDNSPLHF.

Only a few counts were recorded for this clonotype. The V call is TRBV9, the J call TRBJ2-3, with a tentative D call TRBD1 (6 bases). Germline V CDR1 and CDR2: SGDLS, YYNGEE. The CDR3 totals 14 residues. The V end lost 0 bases, the J end lost 5 bases, and 10 bases lay between the germline ends. CDR3 region: CASSVAPGEDTQYF. CDR3 coding DNA: TGTGCCAGCAGCGTAGCCCCAGGGGAAGATACGCAGTATTTT.

This sequence joins TRBV24-1 and TRBJ1-5; 7 positions match TRBD1. Germline assignment: CDR1 KGHDR and CDR2 SFDVKD. The CDR3 length is 13 residues. With V trimmed by 10 bases and J by 3 bases, 5 bases remained unmatched. The CDR3 DNA is TGTGCCACTCAGGGGACAGTCAATCAGCCCCAGCATTTT. Translated, it gives CATQGTVNQPQHF.

This chain connects TRBV12-3 or TRBV12-4 to TRBJ1-6; D unresolved. The CDR3 extends over 13 amino acids. V shed 6 bases and J shed 7 bases, with 10 bases lying between them. CDR3 in DNA: TGTGCCAGCAGCTGGACCGCAAATTCACCCCTCCACTTT. Its translation is CASSWTANSPLHF.

The rearrangement uses TRBV5-4 and TRBJ2-1; 8 bases map to TRBD2. In germline, CDR1 is SGHNT, CDR2 YYREEE (reference sequence). The trim removed 4 bases at V and 7 bases at J, leaving 13 bases unmatched. The CDR3 spans 16 residues. The CDR3 region is CASSPPVSGSMNEQFF. The CDR3 DNA is TGTGCCAGCAGCCCCCCCGTCAGCGGGAGTATGAATGAGCAGTTCTTC.

This clonotype was recorded many times. The gene calls are TRBV20-1 and TRBJ2-4; 7 nucleotides align to TRBD2. The CDR3 is 14 amino acids. Losses at the gene ends were 4 bases for V and 6 bases for J; bases not matched to a gene: 9. CDR1 DFQATT and CDR2 SNEGSKA come from the germline V gene (reference sequence). CDR3 in DNA: TGCAGTGCTACCCCGGGAGGACTATCAAACATTCAGTACTTC. Translation: CSATPGGLSNIQYF.

The chain uses TRBV15 and TRBJ2-7; 9 nucleotides match TRBD1. The germline CDR1 and CDR2 sequences are LNHNV and YYDKDF (reference sequence). The CDR3 has 15 amino acids. V shed 4 bases and J 1 base; nucleotides not matched to a gene: 5. CDR3 protein: CATSIRTGASYEQYF. CDR3 DNA sequence: TGTGCCACCAGCATTCGGACAGGGGCGTCCTACGAGCAGTACTTC.

CDR3 protein: CASSLSRGEMNTEAFF. The DNA of the CDR3 is TGTGCCAGCAGCTTAAGCAGGGGGGAAATGAACACTGAAGCTTTCTTT. The V call is TRBV7-3, the J call TRBJ1-1; 7 nucleotides match TRBD1. Germline CDR1 SGHTA, CDR2 FQGTGA. The V and J ends lost 1 base and 0 bases, in that order; junction bases with no gene match: 5. This CDR3 is 16 amino acids long.

This clonotype was observed a few times. V usage is TRBV6-5 and J usage is TRBJ2-4; D is undetermined. V was clipped by 3 bases and J by 8 bases, with 5 bases between them. The CDR3 runs 11 residues. Germline V lookup: CDR1 MNHEY, CDR2 SVGAGI. CDR3 sequence: CASSYRHIQYF. The CDR3 nucleotides are TGTGCCAGCAGTTATCGACACATTCAGTACTTC.

The chain recombines TRBV19 with TRBJ2-5, with TRBD2 matching 8 bases. The DNA end favors TRBJ2-7, so the J call may be wrong. This CDR3 is 15 amino acids long. CDR1 is LNHDA, CDR2 SQIVND, per germline (reference sequence). This CDR3 is CASSMFTSGAYEQYF. CDR3 bases: TGTGCCAGTAGTATGTTCACTAGCGGAGCGTACGAGCAGTACTTC.

This clonotype was seen ten or more times. The junction differs from germline at one of its ends, possibly a read error. The J gene is TRBJ2-3, the V gene TRBV7-7; D gene ambiguous. Germline CDR1 and CDR2: SSHAT and FNYEAQ (reference sequence). The CDR3 sequence is 13 residues long. CDR3 amino acids: CASSLSGTDTQYF. In nucleotides, the CDR3 is TGTGCTAGCAGCTTATCGGGCACAGATACGCAGTATTTT.

This clonotype has a single count. The V gene is TRBV7-2, the J gene TRBJ2-7; D uncertain. The J call is doubtful: the DNA matches TRBJ2-5 better. In germline, CDR1 is SGHTA, CDR2 FQGNSA. The CDR3 covers 15 residues. CDR3 amino acids: CASSSPVGFKETQYF. The CDR3 DNA is TGTGCCAGCAGCTCCCCAGTCGGGTTTAAGGAGACCCAGTACTTC.

The chain uses TRBV30 and TRBJ1-1; possibly TRBD1 for D (5 bases). CDR1 is GTSNPN, CDR2 SVGIG, per germline (reference sequence). V lost 6 bases and J lost 0, with 20 bases in between. The CDR3 consists of 16 residues. CDR3 coding DNA: TGTGCCTGCAATTCCGGCACAGGAGCAATGAACACTGAAGCTTTCTTT. It translates to CACNSGTGAMNTEAFF.

The CDR3 is CASSPGHRQEAQYF. Written as DNA, the CDR3 is TGTGCCAGCTCACCAGGGCACAGGCAAGAGGCCCAGTACTTC. This chain links TRBV18 with TRBJ2-7; a weak D match, TRBD1 (5 bases). This CDR3 contains 14 residues. Germline V gene lookup returns CDR1 KGHSH and CDR2 LQKENI. Between the trimmed V and J ends, which lost 2 bases and 10 bases, there was a span of 18 bases.

The chain joins TRBV4-2 to TRBJ2-3, with 11 bases lining up with TRBD1. CDR3 size: 17 residues. V trimming: 0 bases; J trimming: 1 base; junction bases outside the gene matches: 3. Germline CDR1 reads LGHNA; CDR2 reads YNFKEQ. CDR3 in DNA: TGTGCCAGCAGCCAAGACGGACAGGGGGCTGGCACAGATACGCAGTATTTT. Amino acids: CASSQDGQGAGTDTQYF.

The chain couples TRBV6-6 to TRBJ2-7; D possibly corresponds to TRBD2 (6 bases). The CDR3 runs to 13 residues. CDR1 is MNHNY and CDR2 is SVGAGI in the germline V gene (reference sequence). With 4 bases removed from V and 6 bases from J, the gap between germline ends came to 13 bases. In DNA, the CDR3 is TGTGCCAGCAGTTGGGACTCCGAATTCGAGCAGTACTTC. It translates to CASSWDSEFEQYF.

The V gene is TRBV30, the J gene TRBJ1-1, with D maybe TRBD1 (5 bases). V lost 1 base to trimming and J lost 2 bases, with 8 bases between them. This CDR3 has 13 residues. Germline V gene sequence: CDR1 GTSNPN, CDR2 SVGIG (reference sequence). DNA of the CDR3: TGTGCCTGGAGTGGGGACCTAAACACTGAAGCTTTCTTT. Encoded protein: CAWSGDLNTEAFF.

The rearrangement links TRBV5-1 to TRBJ2-5, with 8 bases aligning to TRBD2. The J call could be wrong; TRBJ2-7 is a better fit for the DNA end. There are 15 residues in the CDR3. The germline CDR1 and CDR2 sequences are SGHRS and YFSETQ. As DNA, the CDR3 is TGCGCCAGCAGCTTGAGAAACGGGAGGGCCGACGAGCAGTACTTC. This codes for CASSLRNGRADEQYF.

This chain joins TRBV3-1 and TRBJ2-1; 8 positions match TRBD2. The DNA end is more similar to TRBJ2-7, so the J call may be wrong. This CDR3 spans 16 amino acids. The germline V gene encodes CDR1 LGHDT and CDR2 YNNKEL (reference sequence). The DNA of the CDR3 is TGTGCCAGCAGCCAAGACGGGCGGGGGGTATACAATGAGCAGTACTTC. It encodes CASSQDGRGVYNEQYF.

This clonotype is a singleton in its sample. The DNA for the CDR3 is TGTGCCAGCAGTAATAACCAGGGGAAAGAGACCCAGTACTTC. The encoded protein is CASSNNQGKETQYF. The chain links TRBV7-9 to TRBJ2-5, with D possibly being TRBD1 (6 bases). The CDR3 totals 14 residues. Between the trimmed V and J ends, which lost 6 bases and 3 bases, there was a span of 14 bases. The germline V gene has CDR1 SEHNR and CDR2 FQNEAQ (reference sequence). Filled out from reference TRBV7-9 and TRBJ2-5, the complete variable domain reads DTGVSQNPRHKITKRGQNVTFRCDPISEHNRLYWYRQTLGQGPEFLTYFQNEAQLEKSRLLSDRFSAERPKGSFSTLEIQRTEQGDSAMYLCASSNNQGKETQYFGPGTRLLVL.